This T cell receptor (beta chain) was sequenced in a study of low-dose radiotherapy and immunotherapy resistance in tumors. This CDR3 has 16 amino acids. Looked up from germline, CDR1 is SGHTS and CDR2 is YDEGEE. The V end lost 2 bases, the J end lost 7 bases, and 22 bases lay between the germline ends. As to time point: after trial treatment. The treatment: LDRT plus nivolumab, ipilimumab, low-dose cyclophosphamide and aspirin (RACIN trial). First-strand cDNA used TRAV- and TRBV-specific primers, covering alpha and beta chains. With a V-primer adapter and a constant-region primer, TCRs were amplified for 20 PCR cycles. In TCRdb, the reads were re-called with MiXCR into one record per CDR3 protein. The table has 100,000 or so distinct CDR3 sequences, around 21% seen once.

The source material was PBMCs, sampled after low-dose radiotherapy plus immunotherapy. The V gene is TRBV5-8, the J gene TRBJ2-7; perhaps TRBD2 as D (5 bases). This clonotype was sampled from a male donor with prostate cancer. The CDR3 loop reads CASSFGSTGLRGEQYF. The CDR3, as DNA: TGTGCCAGCAGCTTCGGATCGACCGGCCTAAGAGGGGAGCAGTACTTC.